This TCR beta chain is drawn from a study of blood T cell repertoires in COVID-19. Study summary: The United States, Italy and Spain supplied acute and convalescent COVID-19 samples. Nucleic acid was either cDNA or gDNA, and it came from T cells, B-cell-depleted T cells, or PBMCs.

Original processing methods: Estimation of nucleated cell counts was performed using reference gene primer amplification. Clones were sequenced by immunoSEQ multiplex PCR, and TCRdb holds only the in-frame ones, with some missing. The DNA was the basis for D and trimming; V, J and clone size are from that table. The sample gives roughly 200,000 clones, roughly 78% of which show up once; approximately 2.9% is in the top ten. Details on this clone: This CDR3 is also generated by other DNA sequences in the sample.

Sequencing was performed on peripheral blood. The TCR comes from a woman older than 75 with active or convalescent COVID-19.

This CDR3 reads CASSPAGGNTEAFF. CDR3 bases: TGTGCCAGCTCACCAGCGGGGGGAAACACTGAAGCTTTCTTT. The rearrangement joins TRBV18 to TRBJ1-1; D perhaps matches TRBD1 (5 bases). The CDR3 runs to 14 residues. Germline assignment: CDR1 KGHSH and CDR2 LQKENI. The V end lost 2 bases, the J end lost 2 bases, and 9 bases lay between the germline ends.